The entry below gives a single TCR beta chain sequence along with its context. Its target is not known. PCR amplification relied on 60 Vbeta primers (plus 13 Jbeta primers). Sequencing used immunoSEQ multiplex PCR; TCRdb keeps in-frame clones, though not all of them. Among around 150,000 clones listed, around 88% were seen once. This sample was included in a study of cytomegalovirus exposure and HLA in healthy donors. This CDR3 is built from 14 residues. V trimming: 6 bases; J trimming: 6 bases; junction bases outside the gene matches: 3. Looked up from germline, CDR1 is ENHRY and CDR2 is SYGVKD. Study results and caveats: About 90% or about 30% of the time was how often most TCR beta V segments were productive, according to an earlier analysis.

V and J are TRBV10-3 and TRBJ2-1, with 12 bases matching TRBD2. The sequenced sample consisted of PBMCs. The sequence derives from a woman aged 30 to 39 in good health and CMV-seronegative. The CDR3, as DNA: TGTGCCATCAGGGGACTAGCGGGTAGCAATGAGCAGTTCTTC. Amino acids: CAIRGLAGSNEQFF.